This TCR beta chain was identified in a study of cytomegalovirus exposure and HLA in healthy donors (dated by TCRdb to 2016 to 2017). With regard to the full study: An earlier analysis of several hundred of the donors reported about 250 Gb of sequence data and around 110 million unique TCR beta sequences from about 200 million T cells. Approximately 310 gigabases of sequencing data and roughly 81 million unique TCR sequences made up an early release that covered 500 to 650 HLA-typed donors. Of the roughly 400 genotyped donors, 81% were placed in the genetic ancestry cluster associated with self-reported Caucasian donors. The study aimed to test whether cataloging public T cell receptors could reveal signatures of past pathogen exposure. The T cell repertoires of around 730 subjects were profiled by immunosequencing and related to cytomegalovirus serostatus. A separate validation cohort of over a hundred different subjects was used in addition to the roughly 700-subject first cohort. The study combined high-throughput TCR immunosequencing, statistical association of individual TCRs with disease status, and machine learning to predict cytomegalovirus infection status. To study patterns of TCR occurrence, a later analysis re-analyzed previously published TCR beta repertoires from more than 550 donors and added high-resolution HLA genotyping. In the later analysis, no new phenotypic data were used to find candidate immune exposures; instead, reliance was placed on TCR beta sequences and their occurrence across donors. In an earlier analysis of over 550 of the donors, high-throughput TCR beta sequencing was used to judge whether each TCR beta V gene segment behaved as functional or pseudogenic. Alongside the repertoire data, information on donor age, sex, ethnicity and CMV serostatus was compiled. Genome-wide SNP genotypes for about three fifths of the roughly 670 donors were used in a later genetic analysis, which treated that subset as a discovery cohort. Every discovery cohort repertoire had been produced on one sequencing platform. Both class I and class II loci were covered by HLA typing, at four-digit resolution. The number of donors typed differed by locus, with about 620-630 for A, B, C, DRB1 and DQB1, around 520 for DQA1, nearly 610 for DPA1, and around 460 for DPB1. Roughly 5 DR-DQ haplotypes were handled as single units for association and clustering, since linkage in the cohort was strong. Among some 400 genotyped donors of the cohort, an average of approximately 240,000 unique TCR beta nucleotide sequences was sequenced per donor, of which 15% to 20% were non-productive.

The cohort comprised 550 to 700 healthy bone marrow donors. At the time of sampling, all cohort members were nominally healthy, though unrecorded immune exposures were likely present. The donor was CMV seropositive and belonged to the group of more than 250 seropositive cohort members. A peripheral blood sample was provided by each donor, and peripheral blood mononuclear cells were used for TCR beta sequencing. The Qiagen DNeasy Blood Extraction Kit was used to extract genomic DNA from the blood cell samples. The investigation overall reported the following: A later genetic analysis associated a missense DCLRE1C variant with V-gene and J-gene trimming of TCR beta chains, and an independent cohort replicated the association. Presence/absence analyses assumed roughly uniform sequencing depth across donors, an assumption that may not hold. In an earlier analysis of about 550 of the donors, most TCR beta V segments were observed in productive rearrangements about 87% or about 30% of the time, broadly matching IMGT annotations. Some IMGT-functional V segments, including TRBV6-2 and TRBV6-3, could not be told apart with the 87-base-pair reads, so those segments were excluded. Specific HLA alleles were associated with some 15,000 TCR beta sequences at a false discovery rate of 0.05 in a later analysis. About 17 rarely observed V segments, including chromosome 9 orphons, were excluded from the earlier analysis of several hundred of the donors because counts were too low. A few of the identified cytomegalovirus-associated TCR beta chains were confirmed in vitro to be specific for cytomegalovirus antigens. A total of 150 or so TCR beta chains were listed by the study as associated with cytomegalovirus. HLA typing was unavailable for some donors at each locus, so association tests used only the typed subset. According to the authors, the approach could potentially be generalized to other disease states and immunological phenotypes. Most CMV-associated TCR beta chains appeared to be HLA-restricted in a later analysis, and the HLA associations seemed to be driven largely by CMV exposure. Most TCR sequences were observed very rarely across donors, whereas some public TCRs were present in many individuals. A later genetic analysis reported fewer N-insertions in productive TCRs among donors in an Asian-associated ancestry cluster than the roughly 690-donor mean. The cohort was sequenced for TCR beta chains only, and without alpha or paired-chain data the features that could be detected were limited. Strong co-occurrence of HLA alleles, especially DR and DQ, made assigning TCR associations to individual alleles difficult. Correlated functional status among segregating V segments might be attributable to linkage disequilibrium, but an unknown experimental factor could not be ruled out. A cluster of highly shared sequence variants was judged likely to be a technical artifact of the sequencing pipeline. The classifier was reported to diagnose cytomegalovirus status with high specificity and sensitivity in both the original and validation cohorts. In a later analysis, several top co-occurrence clusters were reported to appear linked to parvovirus B19, influenza, CMV and Epstein-Barr virus. In a later analysis, TCR association rates were found to vary across HLA loci, with the most associated TCRs seen for DRB1 alleles and the fewest for HLA-C alleles. Compared with equally common non-associated chains, HLA-associated TCR beta chains in a later analysis were more clonally expanded and had lower generation probabilities. Immune exposure information for the cohort was limited to CMV serostatus. A further reported finding was that TCR beta sequences accurately predicted the HLA-A and HLA-B alleles for most subjects in the first cohort.

Worth noting for this clone: Its antigen is unknown. No much larger clonotype is one base removed from it; base qualities were not supplied.

V loses 4 bases, J loses 4 bases, and the germline ends lie 12 bases apart. The CDR3 starts with the cysteine, ends with the phenylalanine, and has 13 residues. Of the read, only the CDR3 DNA is kept; its 39 bases are in frame from base 1. From the germline V gene, CDR1 is SGHRS and CDR2 is YFSETQ. The method behind the library was the immunoSEQ multiplex PCR assay. The multiplex PCR relied on a mix of 60 forward primers for TCR Vbeta segments and 13 reverse primers for TCR Jbeta segments. A multiplex PCR assay on genomic DNA amplified the CDR3 region of rearranged TCR beta genes. On the Illumina HiSeq System, the amplified TCR beta libraries were sequenced as 87-base-pair reads. The paper's data handling went like this. A later analysis counted approximately 84 million unique TCR beta chains across the 650 to 800 repertoires, and 10 million to 12 million of these chains were shared by at least two donors. A nearest-neighbor algorithm error-corrected the raw reads and collapsed the reads into unique sequences, merging closely related sequences to remove PCR and sequencing errors. To assign V, D and J gene segments, CDR3 sequences were aligned to IMGT reference sequences. For a sequence to be retained, at least a six-nucleotide match to both a V gene segment and a J gene segment was required. Rearrangements were called productive when the CDR3 lacked stop codons and stayed in frame with V and J; all others were non-productive. Following IMGT convention, CDR3 was defined as the stretch from the second conserved V-encoded cysteine up to the conserved J-encoded phenylalanine. The earlier analysis of about 530 of the donors excluded any sequence lacking an unambiguous match to a single V gene segment. In an earlier analysis of approximately 560 of the donors, a V segment was called functional when productive rearrangements were above 56.7%, and segregating when the standard deviation between donors exceeded 5%. A statistical classification framework was built to diagnose cytomegalovirus status from the catalog of TCR beta chain sequences. V and J gene assignment, in a later analysis, came from comparing TCR nucleotide sequences with IMGT/GENE-DB human TR gene sequences. A later analysis assigned CDR3 sequences and most-parsimonious VDJ recombination scenarios with the TCRdist pipeline. A later analysis defined each TCR beta chain by its CDR3 amino acid sequence plus V-gene family, and excluded reads lacking a unique V-gene family. In a later analysis, 550 to 650 highly shared, low-generation-probability nucleotide sequences were removed to address suspected cross-contamination and a sequencing artifact. For each public chain, a later analysis derived a clonal expansion index from normalized ranks of inferred template counts within each repertoire. In a later analysis, generation probabilities were computed using a VDJ recombination model fitted to out-of-frame rearrangements, and the results were checked against IGoR. A later analysis scored TCR-TCR, TCR-HLA and TCR-CMV co-occurrence with hypergeometric tests, applying a repertoire-size bias correction to TCR pairs. To estimate false discovery rates, a later analysis permuted the HLA or CMV assignments 20 times. A later analysis grouped co-occurring TCRs with DBSCAN, adding TCRdist sequence similarity when clustering within HLA-allele-positive subsets. Repertoires with fewer than 30,000 or more than 120,000 public chains were left out of co-occurrence clustering, as were five repertoires with anomalous nucleotide sharing. TCRdb obtained this table from immuneACCESS and retained in-frame rearrangements with V and J assigned. These tables miss some clones; where compared with another copy, unresolved V genes account for less than half of the shortfall, and the remainder is unexplained. V and J calls and clone size are given by that table; D and trimming were obtained from the DNA. The sample contains 150,000 to 200,000 clones, roughly a tenth of them found a single time. The top ten clones comprise 1% to 1.5% of the sample.

Recombination joined TRBV5-1 with TRBJ2-7; TRBD2 is perhaps the D gene, given 6 matching bases. This clonotype was obtained from a woman aged 25-40 years in good health and CMV-seropositive. The sequencing sample was made of PBMCs. The sequenced DNA is TGCGCCAGCAGCATCAGCGCGGGGTACGAGCAGTACTTC. This codes for CASSISAGYEQYF.